Below are 29 T cell receptor beta chains sequenced from a single sample in a study of CD8 T cells in ankylosing spondylitis. Each CDR3 protein gets one entry after TCRdb re-called the 5' RACE reads with MiXCR. The sample lists tens of thousands of distinct CDR3 sequences, approximately 10% occurring once. Sequencing used blood, either unsorted or a sorted T cell fraction (not recorded which). The origin of the receptors is a male donor with ankylosing spondylitis or in good health (not recorded which).

This clonotype was picked up many times. The chain links TRBV5-6 to TRBJ2-2; TRBD2 might be the D (6 bases). This CDR3 contains 15 residues. Germline CDR1 is SGHDT and CDR2 is YYEEEE. V lost 1 base to trimming and J lost 7 bases, with 14 bases between them. The CDR3 loop is CASSLYTGAVGELFF. The CDR3 DNA follows: TGTGCCAGCAGCTTGTATACGGGAGCGGTCGGGGAGCTGTTTTTT. Full variable domain (outside the CDR3, taken from reference TRBV5-6 and TRBJ2-2): DAGVTQSPTHLIKTRGQQVTLRCSPKSGHDTVSWYQQALGQGPQFIFQYYEEEERQRGNFPDRFSGHQFPNYSSELNVNALLLGDSALYLCASSLYTGAVGELFFGEGSRLTVL.

V gene TRBV7-6 combines with J gene TRBJ1-2; 7 bases match TRBD1. J lost 3 bases, V lost 5 bases, and 9 bases had no gene match. Germline CDR1 is SGHVS and CDR2 is FNYEAQ. The CDR3 is 15 residues long. DNA for the CDR3: TGTGCCAGCAGCGCCCGGGACAGCCAAGACTATGGCTACACCTTC. As protein: CASSARDSQDYGYTF. Full variable domain (rest looked up from reference TRBV7-6 and TRBJ1-2): GAGVSQSPRYKVTKRGQDVALRCDPISGHVSLYWYRQALGQGPEFLTYFNYEAQQDKSGLPNDRFSAERPEGSISTLTIQRTEQRDSAMYRCASSARDSQDYGYTFGSGTRLTVV.

There are many counts of this clonotype. The V gene is TRBV4-2, the J gene TRBJ1-4; D is unclear. The length of the CDR3 is 15 residues. Trimming shortened V by 1 base and J by 0 bases, and 6 bases separated the two germline ends. In germline, CDR1 is LGHNA, CDR2 YNFKEQ. CDR3 nucleotide sequence: TGTGCCAGCAGCCAAGGACGGGCAACTAATGAAAAACTGTTTTTT. It yields the protein CASSQGRATNEKLFF.

This clonotype was found many times. J is TRBJ1-1 and V is TRBV5-4, with TRBD1 matching over 11 bases. The CDR3 sequence is 16 residues long. The V gene end was trimmed by 0 bases and the J gene end by 3 bases; junction bases not matched to a gene: 4. Germline loops: CDR1 SGHNT, CDR2 YYREEE (reference sequence). CDR3 coding DNA: TGTGCCAGCAGCTTGGGGACAGGGGGCGCAGACACTGAAGCTTTCTTT. Amino acids: CASSLGTGGADTEAFF.

The chain has TRBV12-5 and TRBJ2-2; weak D call: TRBD2 (6 bases). Per germline, CDR1 LGHNT and CDR2 FRNRAP. Trimming stripped 6 bases from V and 4 bases from J, with 15 bases between. This CDR3 contains 15 residues. In DNA form, the CDR3 reads TGTGCTAGTGGCGCGTGGGCGGGATCCACCGGGGAGCTGTTTTTT. It specifies CASGAWAGSTGELFF.

The sample holds many counts of this clonotype. J is TRBJ2-7 and V is TRBV5-1; 7 bases line up with TRBD2. CDR3 length: 14 residues. Germline CDR1 is SGHRS and CDR2 is YFSETQ. V shed 5 bases and J 3 bases; nucleotides not matched to a gene: 8. In nucleotides, the CDR3 is TGCGCCAGCAGTCCCGGACTAGGACGCTACGAGCAGTACTTC. It yields the protein CASSPGLGRYEQYF.

This clonotype appeared many times. J is TRBJ2-3 and V is TRBV9, with 9 bases aligning to TRBD2. Germline V gene lookup returns CDR1 SGDLS and CDR2 YYNGEE. V gave up 0 bases and J gave up 7 bases; unmatched junction bases: 12. CDR3 size: 17 residues. In DNA, the CDR3 is TGTGCCAGCAGCGTAGAGGGTAGCGGGAGCGGGTGGAATACGCAGTATTTT. It specifies CASSVEGSGSGWNTQYF.

This clonotype has at least ten counts. The rearrangement joins TRBV20-1 to TRBJ1-2; D is perhaps TRBD1 (6 bases). The CDR3 length is 14 residues. Germline assignment: CDR1 DFQATT and CDR2 SNEGSKA (reference sequence). V lost 5 bases to trimming and J lost 2 bases, with 15 bases between them. The CDR3 sequence: CSAPPEGQNYGYTF. As DNA, the CDR3 is TGCAGTGCTCCTCCAGAAGGACAGAACTATGGCTACACCTTC.

This chain joins TRBV7-8 and TRBJ2-1; D gene uncertain. CDR3 size: 15 residues. V shed 9 bases and J shed 0 bases, with 15 bases lying between them. Germline loops: CDR1 SGHVS, CDR2 FQNEAQ. CDR3 sequence: CARGPGLPSYNEQFF. The CDR3 DNA reads as TGTGCCAGGGGCCCTGGGCTCCCCTCCTACAATGAGCAGTTCTTC.

This clonotype was found many times. The rearrangement links TRBV4-1 to TRBJ1-4, with D tentatively TRBD1 (6 bases). The V gene's germline CDR1 is MGHRA and CDR2 YSYEKL. The V and J ends lost 3 bases and 2 bases respectively, with 13 bases between them. The CDR3 loop spans 16 amino acids. The CDR3 coding sequence is TGCGCCAGCAGCCAGGACATAGGACAGACTAATGAAAAACTGTTTTTT. This encodes CASSQDIGQTNEKLFF.

In this sample, this clonotype turned up a few times. This sequence joins TRBV6-5 and TRBJ2-1; D gene ambiguous. Germline-derived CDR1 and CDR2 are MNHEY and SVGAGI. The germline V and J ends were trimmed by 2 bases and 0 bases, with 8 bases remaining between them. This CDR3 has 15 amino acids. The CDR3, as DNA: TGTGCCAGCAGTTACATGGACGGCTCCTACAATGAGCAGTTCTTC. This gives the protein CASSYMDGSYNEQFF.

This clonotype came up a few times. The chain employs TRBV3-1 and TRBJ2-5, with 12 positions matching TRBD2. This CDR3 spans 16 amino acids. Germline CDR1 and CDR2: LGHDT and YNNKEL (reference sequence). V lost 4 bases and J lost 5; bases outside the gene matches: 8. The CDR3 spells CASSLTSGSFTETQYF. The CDR3 region has the DNA TGTGCCAGCAGCCTGACTAGCGGGAGTTTCACGGAGACCCAGTACTTC.

In this sample, this clonotype turned up many times. The chain joins TRBV29-1 to TRBJ2-5, with D unresolved. V gave up 2 bases and J gave up 6 bases, with 7 bases separating them. Germline CDR1 SQVTM, CDR2 ANQGSEA. This CDR3 is built from 11 residues. This CDR3 reads CSVEHGKTQYF. CDR3 DNA sequence: TGCAGCGTTGAACATGGAAAGACCCAGTACTTC.

This clonotype was seen at least ten times. The rearrangement uses TRBV11-2 and TRBJ2-3, with TRBD2 identical over 8 bases. Germline lookup yields CDR1 SGHAT and CDR2 FQNNGV. The CDR3 totals 14 residues. The ends lost 4 bases at V and 3 bases at J; junction bases unmatched: 3. The CDR3 region has the DNA TGTGCCAGCAGCTCGGGAGGGCCTACAGATACGCAGTATTTT. The encoded protein is CASSSGGPTDTQYF.

There are many counts of this clonotype. The J gene is TRBJ2-3, the V gene TRBV4-1; D unresolved. The CDR3 totals 15 residues. V lost 4 bases, J lost 1 base, and 12 bases lay in between. CDR1 is MGHRA, CDR2 YSYEKL, per germline. CDR3 in DNA: TGCGCCAGCAGCCCCGCCCGGCCCCGCACAGATACGCAGTATTTT. Translated: CASSPARPRTDTQYF.

This clonotype was seen a handful of times. The chain links TRBV12-3 or TRBV12-4 to TRBJ1-5; D not resolved. The CDR3 is made up of 13 amino acids. V was pared by 3 bases and J by 10 bases, with 13 bases between. For the CDR3, the DNA is TGTGCCAGCAGTTTTTCTTTCGTCGACCCCCAGCATTTT. Translated: CASSFSFVDPQHF.

There are many counts of this clonotype. The chain has TRBV18 and TRBJ2-1; TRBD2 matches at 9 bases. Germline loops: CDR1 KGHSH, CDR2 LQKENI. Germline trimming cut 0 bases from V and 6 bases from J; bases unmatched to any gene: 6. The CDR3 extends over 16 amino acids. The CDR3 reads CASSPPRKRGANEQFF. For the CDR3, the DNA is TGTGCCAGCTCACCACCGAGGAAGCGGGGGGCCAATGAGCAGTTCTTC.

The V and J genes are TRBV20-1 and TRBJ2-1; 10 bases are a match to TRBD2. The CDR3 is made up of 13 amino acids. CDR1 is DFQATT, CDR2 SNEGSKA, per germline (reference sequence). V shed 3 bases, J shed 10 bases, and the junction held 6 bases outside the gene matches. In DNA form, the CDR3 reads TGCAGTGCTAGGGGGCTAGCGGGAGTGGAGCAGTTCTTC. Its protein product is CSARGLAGVEQFF.

The sample holds many counts of this clonotype. The chain recombines TRBV5-1 with TRBJ2-1; no firm D call. V was clipped by 0 bases and J by 4 bases, with 11 bases between them. This CDR3 comprises 15 residues. Germline V lookup: CDR1 SGHRS, CDR2 YFSETQ. The CDR3 region is CASSLEGWPYNEQFF. Written as DNA, the CDR3 is TGCGCCAGCAGCTTGGAAGGGTGGCCATACAATGAGCAGTTCTTC.

J is TRBJ2-2 and V is TRBV7-2, with a weak D call TRBD2 (5 bases). The germline V gene has CDR1 SGHTA and CDR2 FQGNSA. The CDR3 is 14 amino acids. With 5 bases removed from V and 4 bases from J, the gap between germline ends came to 11 bases. CDR3 residues: CASSPARVTGELFF. The CDR3 nucleotides read TGTGCCAGCAGCCCCGCGCGGGTCACCGGGGAGCTGTTTTTT.

The table lists this clonotype with many counts. A junction boundary mismatches the germline segment, possibly from a read error. The chain combines TRBV5-6 with TRBJ2-7, with D hard to call. CDR1 SGHDT and CDR2 YYEEEE come from the germline V gene. The CDR3 loop spans 11 amino acids. The CDR3 is CASSLDSLQHF. CDR3 coding DNA: TGTGCCAGCAGCTTGGACTCCCTTCAGCACTTC.

At least ten counts were recorded for this clonotype. This chain links TRBV5-5 with TRBJ2-2; a weak D match, TRBD1 (6 bases). V lost 1 base and J 4 bases, leaving 11 bases between the germline ends. Germline V CDR1 and CDR2: SGHKS, YYEKEE (reference sequence). The CDR3 is made up of 15 amino acids. The CDR3 protein is CASSLSGDATGELFF. The CDR3 region has the DNA TGTGCCAGCAGCTTGTCAGGGGACGCCACCGGGGAGCTGTTTTTT.

The chain employs TRBV2 and TRBJ1-2; perhaps TRBD1 as D (5 bases). Germline V gene data show CDR1 as SNHLY and CDR2 as FYNNEI. The CDR3 consists of 13 residues. Trimming removed 2 bases at V and 2 bases at J, with 6 bases between. CDR3 coding DNA: TGTGCCAGCAGTGAAACAGGAAACTATGGCTACACCTTC. It yields the protein CASSETGNYGYTF. Drawing the rest from reference TRBV2 and TRBJ1-2, the complete variable domain is EPEVTQTPSHQVTQMGQEVILRCVPISNHLYFYWYRQILGQKVEFLVSFYNNEISEKSEIFDDQFSVERPDGSNFTLKIRSTKLEDSAMYFCASSETGNYGYTFGSGTRLTVV.

This clonotype was picked up many times. V gene TRBV24-1 combines with J gene TRBJ2-7; no clear D gene. Germline CDR1 and CDR2: KGHDR and SFDVKD. Trimming took 3 bases from V and 2 from J, leaving 10 bases between them. The CDR3 is 14 amino acids. The CDR3 nucleotides read TGTGCCACCAGTGATATAACGGTCCCCTACGAGCAGTACTTC. Protein product: CATSDITVPYEQYF.

The chain combines TRBV2 with TRBJ2-1; D possibly matches TRBD1 or TRBD2 (5 bases each). The CDR3 contains 13 residues. V shed 6 bases and J shed 7 bases, with 13 bases lying between them. Germline V gene sequence: CDR1 SNHLY, CDR2 FYNNEI. The CDR3 protein is CASSPVRENEQFF. The CDR3 DNA reads as TGTGCCAGCAGCCCGGTCAGGGAGAATGAGCAGTTCTTC.

This clonotype was found many times. The chain uses TRBV5-6 and TRBJ1-6; 8 bases map to TRBD1. The CDR3 extends over 15 amino acids. CDR1 SGHDT and CDR2 YYEEEE come from the germline V gene. V gave up 4 bases and J gave up 8 bases; unmatched junction bases: 8. The CDR3 DNA reads as TGTGCCAGCAGCCCCCGGGACAGGACCTATTCACCCCTCCACTTT. Amino acid sequence: CASSPRDRTYSPLHF.

This clonotype was counted ten times or more. The chain couples TRBV28 to TRBJ2-7, with no clear D. Trimming shortened V by 4 bases and J by 2 bases, and 6 bases separated the two germline ends. Per germline, CDR1 MDHEN and CDR2 SYDVKM. This CDR3 comprises 12 residues. CDR3 sequence: CASSSAPYEQYF. For the CDR3, the DNA is TGTGCCAGCAGTTCGGCACCCTACGAGCAGTACTTC.

This clonotype was detected ten times or more. The chain has TRBV7-3 and TRBJ2-3; 10 bases line up with TRBD1. This CDR3 is 16 amino acids long. In germline, CDR1 is SGHTA, CDR2 FQGTGA. The V segment lost 0 bases and the J segment 3 bases; nucleotides outside the gene matches: 3. CDR3 sequence (DNA): TGTGCCAGCAGCTTAACCCGGGACAGGGGTACAGATACGCAGTATTTT. It is translated as CASSLTRDRGTDTQYF.

This clonotype was detected ten times or more. The genes are TRBV20-1 and TRBJ2-1; D remains unclear. The CDR3 length is 14 residues. Germline CDR1 DFQATT, CDR2 SNEGSKA (reference sequence). V was pared by 5 bases and J by 0 bases, with 11 bases between. The CDR3 sequence is CSADDRSSYNEQFF. Here the CDR3 DNA reads TGCAGTGCTGATGACCGCAGCTCCTACAATGAGCAGTTCTTC.